The clone carrying this T cell receptor (beta chain) was observed once. No antigen is known for it. The data belong to a study of cytomegalovirus exposure and HLA in healthy donors. Study conclusions and caveats: In a later analysis, a genetic analysis reported fewer productive-TCR N-insertions in an Asian-associated ancestry cluster than the cohort average. It was reported that the classifier diagnosed cytomegalovirus status with high specificity and sensitivity in both the original and validation cohorts.

The CDR3 runs to 11 residues. Germline lookup yields CDR1 SGHDT and CDR2 YYEEEE. V was trimmed by 5 bases and J by 3 bases, leaving 5 bases between them. Healthy bone marrow donors made up the donors. Primers included in the PCR were 60 Vbeta and 13 Jbeta primers. Only in-frame clones appear in the TCRdb table, and some are missing; sequencing was by immunoSEQ multiplex PCR. This table has under 40,000 clones, approximately 80% appearing once. This TCR came from a middle-aged woman in good health and CMV-seronegative. Sequenced: PBMCs. This sequence joins TRBV5-6 and TRBJ1-1; D is undetermined. In DNA, the CDR3 is TGTGCCAGCAGTAGATACACTGAAGCTTTCTTT. This gives the protein CASSRYTEAFF.